The 17 T cell receptor beta chains in this list originate from one sample, sequenced in a study of cytomegalovirus exposure and HLA in healthy donors. The assay was immunoSEQ multiplex PCR, and TCRdb's table has in-frame clones only and misses some. The top ten clones hold 0.3% to 0.4% of a sample with a few hundred thousand clones, 85% to 90% of them seen once. The material sequenced was PBMCs. The receptor source for this set is a woman aged 18-29 years in good health and CMV-seronegative.

The chain employs TRBV7-2 and TRBJ2-7, with D possibly being TRBD1 (5 bases). Trimming stripped 3 bases from V and 4 bases from J, with 13 bases between. In germline, CDR1 is SGHTA, CDR2 FQGNSA. The CDR3 covers 14 residues. The CDR3, as DNA: TGTGCCAGCAGCTTCTACCTTCAGGGTTACGAGCAGTACGTC. Protein product: CASSFYLQGYEQYV.

A few counts support this clone. This chain joins TRBV5-4 and TRBJ2-3; TRBD2 might be the D (6 bases). The CDR3 extends over 15 amino acids. Trimming shortened V by 0 bases and J by 2 bases, and 10 bases separated the two germline ends. Germline values: CDR1 SGHNT, CDR2 YYREEE (reference sequence). CDR3 sequence (DNA): TGTGCCAGCAGCTTGGCGGAGGGAATCACAGATACGCAGTATTTT. It yields the protein CASSLAEGITDTQYF.

This clone has just one count. The chain recombines TRBV28 with TRBJ1-1; no clear D. CDR3 size: 12 residues. V was clipped by 6 bases and J by 5 bases, with 10 bases between them. Germline V gene data show CDR1 as MDHEN and CDR2 as SYDVKM. The CDR3 coding sequence is TGTGCCAGCAGATTACTTTCGACTGAAGCTTTCTTT. Protein product: CASRLLSTEAFF. The full variable domain, rest sourced from reference TRBV28 and TRBJ1-1, is DVKVTQSSRYLVKRTGEKVFLECVQDMDHENMFWYRQDPGLGLRLIYFSYDVKMKEKGDIPEGYSVSREKKERFSLILESASTNQTSMYLCASRLLSTEAFFGQGTRLTVV.

The chain recombines TRBV27 with TRBJ2-5; weak D call: TRBD2 (7 bases). CDR3 size: 15 residues. The germline V gene has CDR1 MNHEY and CDR2 SMNVEV (reference sequence). V was pared by 1 base and J by 4 bases, with 13 bases between. The CDR3 region has the DNA TGTGCCAGCAGTTTATTCACGGGGGGCGGAGAGACCCAGTACTTC. Its translation is CASSLFTGGGETQYF.

The CDR3 sequence: CASGAARTGGFWTQYF. DNA for the CDR3: TGCGCCAGCGGAGCTGCGCGGACAGGGGGGTTTTGGACGCAGTATTTT. V gene TRBV5-1 combines with J gene TRBJ2-3, with 10 nucleotides matching TRBD1. Trimming cost V 7 bases and J 9 bases; bases outside gene matches: 17. The CDR3 loop spans 16 amino acids. Germline V gene lookup returns CDR1 SGHRS and CDR2 YFSETQ.

The gene calls are TRBV5-6 and TRBJ1-2; D possibly corresponds to TRBD1 (5 bases). The CDR3 consists of 14 residues. Trimming cost V 0 bases and J 4 bases, with 10 bases left between them. Germline V gives CDR1 SGHDT, CDR2 YYEEEE. DNA of the CDR3: TGTGCCAGCAGCTTGGTTGGGACTTCCTATGGCTACACCTTC. It encodes CASSLVGTSYGYTF.

The V gene is TRBV6-5, the J gene TRBJ1-1; D ambiguous. Germline V CDR1 and CDR2: MNHEY, SVGAGI. The V end was cut by 4 bases, the J end by 0 bases, with 12 bases between. The CDR3 is 15 amino acids. The CDR3, as DNA: TGTGCCAGCAGTTCCGGACTGACCCTGAACACTGAAGCTTTCTTT. Its translation: CASSSGLTLNTEAFF.

The CDR3 spells CASSRDSQMNTEAFF. The CDR3 DNA sequence: TGCGCCAGCAGCCGGGACAGCCAAATGAACACTGAAGCTTTCTTT. This chain uses TRBV5-1 with TRBJ1-1; 7 bases agree with TRBD1. This CDR3 region has 15 residues. Trimming at V came to 4 bases and at J to 0 bases, leaving 6 bases not matched to a gene. CDR1 is SGHRS and CDR2 is YFSETQ in the germline V gene.

The J gene is TRBJ2-1, the V gene TRBV28; 9 nucleotides agree with TRBD1. Germline trimming cut 3 bases from V and 4 bases from J; bases unmatched to any gene: 10. This CDR3 comprises 17 residues. Germline values: CDR1 MDHEN, CDR2 SYDVKM. This CDR3 is CASSFSLLGQGYNEQFF. CDR3 in DNA: TGTGCCAGCAGTTTTTCGCTGTTGGGACAGGGTTACAATGAGCAGTTCTTC. Full variable domain (remainder filled in from reference TRBV28 and TRBJ2-1): DVKVTQSSRYLVKRTGEKVFLECVQDMDHENMFWYRQDPGLGLRLIYFSYDVKMKEKGDIPEGYSVSREKKERFSLILESASTNQTSMYLCASSFSLLGQGYNEQFFGPGTRLTVL.

The chain combines TRBV11-2 with TRBJ2-3, with D tentatively TRBD2 (6 bases). Germline V gene lookup returns CDR1 SGHAT and CDR2 FQNNGV. This CDR3 contains 15 residues. V was shortened by 5 bases and J by 2 bases, with 14 bases between the two germline ends. As DNA, the CDR3 is TGTGCCAGCAGCCGACCCGGGAGCCCCACAGATACGCAGTATTTT. It translates to CASSRPGSPTDTQYF.

The rearrangement links TRBV19 to TRBJ2-5, with D possibly matching TRBD2 (5 bases). The CDR3 consists of 14 residues. The germline CDR1 and CDR2 sequences are LNHDA and SQIVND (reference sequence). V was cut by 4 bases and J by 5 bases, with 14 bases left in between. The CDR3 DNA sequence: TGTGCCAGTAGTAGCACTAGGTTCGGGGAGACCCAGTACTTC. This sequence encodes CASSSTRFGETQYF.

The chain carries TRBV5-1 and TRBJ2-3, with D perhaps matching TRBD1 (6 bases). The CDR3 runs to 14 residues. Germline V gene data show CDR1 as SGHRS and CDR2 as YFSETQ. The ends were cut back, 5 bases at V and 4 bases at J, with 14 bases in the middle. In DNA form, the CDR3 reads TGCGCCAGCAGTGATCCAGGGGTTTCAGATACGCAGTATTTT. Translated, it gives CASSDPGVSDTQYF.

The genes are TRBV27 and TRBJ2-1; TRBD2 aligns across 12 bases. The CDR3 is 16 amino acids. V was pared by 6 bases and J by 3 bases, with 6 bases of the junction left unmatched. Looked up from germline, CDR1 is MNHEY and CDR2 is SMNVEV (reference sequence). The CDR3 nucleotides read TGTGCCAGCAGGTGGAGGACTAGCGGGGACTACAATGAGCAGTTCTTC. Encoded protein: CASRWRTSGDYNEQFF.

The chain joins TRBV7-2 to TRBJ1-1; D gene uncertain. The CDR3 covers 13 residues. Trimming removed 0 bases at V and 4 bases at J, with 6 bases between. Germline CDR1 and CDR2: SGHTA and FQGNSA. CDR3 amino acids: CASSLAAGTEAFF. The CDR3 bases are TGTGCCAGCAGCTTAGCGGCAGGCACTGAAGCTTTCTTT. Based on the CDR3 plus reference TRBV7-2 and TRBJ1-1, the full variable domain is GAGVSQSPSNKVTEKGKDVELRCDPISGHTALYWYRQSLGQGLEFLIYFQGNSAPDKSGLPSDRFSAERTGGSVSTLTIQRTQQEDSAVYLCASSLAAGTEAFFGQGTRLTVV.

This sequence joins TRBV7-3 and TRBJ2-3; D call uncertain. Germline V gene lookup returns CDR1 SGHTA and CDR2 FQGTGA. Trimming cost V 0 bases and J 0 bases, with 10 bases left between them. The CDR3 totals 16 residues. CDR3 protein: CASSLTASSSTDTQYF. The CDR3 nucleotides are TGTGCCAGCAGCTTAACGGCTAGTTCTAGCACAGATACGCAGTATTTT.

The V gene is TRBV5-5, the J gene TRBJ2-1; 8 nucleotides match TRBD2. CDR1 and CDR2 (germline): SGHKS, YYEKEE (reference sequence). V was clipped by 4 bases and J by 4 bases; unmatched bases: 13. This CDR3 has 17 residues. The CDR3 DNA reads TGTGCCAGCAGCCAGATAGCGGGGCATTTACTTTACAATGAGCAGTTCTTC. Protein: CASSQIAGHLLYNEQFF.

The V gene is TRBV4-1, the J gene TRBJ2-7; D might be TRBD1 (5 bases). Germline-derived CDR1 and CDR2 are MGHRA and YSYEKL. The V end was cut by 4 bases, the J end by 4 bases, with 17 bases between. The CDR3 extends over 15 amino acids. CDR3 sequence: CASSPSWGQVYEQYV. In DNA, the CDR3 is TGCGCCAGCAGCCCAAGTTGGGGCCAGGTATACGAGCAGTACGTC.